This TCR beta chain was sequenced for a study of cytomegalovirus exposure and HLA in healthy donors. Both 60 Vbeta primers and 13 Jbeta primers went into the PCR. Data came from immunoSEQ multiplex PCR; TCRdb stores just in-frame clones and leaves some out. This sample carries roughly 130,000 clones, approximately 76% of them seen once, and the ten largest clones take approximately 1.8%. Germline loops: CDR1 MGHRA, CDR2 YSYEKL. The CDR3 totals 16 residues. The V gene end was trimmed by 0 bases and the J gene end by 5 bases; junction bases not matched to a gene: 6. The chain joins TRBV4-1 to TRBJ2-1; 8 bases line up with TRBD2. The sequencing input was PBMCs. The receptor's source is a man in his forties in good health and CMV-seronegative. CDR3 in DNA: TGCGCCAGCAGCCAAGATTACGGGAGGGGAAACAATGAGCAGTTCTTC. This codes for CASSQDYGRGNNEQFF.